These 16 T cell receptor beta chains were all obtained from the same sample, sequenced in a study of technical replicates of blood from a handful of donors. TCRdb's table, derived via immunoSEQ multiplex PCR, lists solely in-frame clones and lacks some. The data show tens of thousands of clones, around 87% seen once. The sample was PBMCs. All receptors come from a human donor in good health. Some clones in this sample may be carry-over from other donors' samples.

The chain combines TRBV15 with TRBJ2-1, with D hard to call. The CDR3 loop spans 14 amino acids. Trimming pared 0 bases from V and 9 bases from J, leaving 12 bases between. In germline, CDR1 is LNHNV, CDR2 YYDKDF (reference sequence). The CDR3 bases are TGTGCCACCAGCAGAGATCAGGCTACGACTGAGCAGTTCTTC. Encoded protein: CATSRDQATTEQFF.

J is TRBJ2-1 and V is TRBV19; no clear D gene. CDR3 length equals 13 residues. Germline V gene data show CDR1 as LNHDA and CDR2 as SQIVND (reference sequence). Deletions cut 6 bases from V and 3 bases from J, with 9 bases between. CDR3 loop: CASRAVDYNEQFF. In nucleotides, the CDR3 is TGTGCCAGTAGAGCCGTCGACTACAATGAGCAGTTCTTC. The whole variable domain, filled in from reference TRBV19 and TRBJ2-1, reads DGGITQSPKYLFRKEGQNVTLSCEQNLNHDAMYWYRQDPGQGLRLIYYSQIVNDFQKGDIAEGYSVSREKKESFPLTVTSAQKNPTAFYLCASRAVDYNEQFFGPGTRLTVL.

The rearrangement uses TRBV6-6 and TRBJ2-5, with TRBD2 as a possible D gene (5 bases). V gave up 6 bases and J gave up 5 bases, with 7 bases separating them. The CDR3 extends over 11 amino acids. CDR1 is MNHNY, CDR2 SVGAGI, per germline (reference sequence). CDR3 sequence (DNA): TGTGCCAGCAGGGACTTGGAGACCCAGTACTTC. It encodes CASRDLETQYF.

The chain couples TRBV27 to TRBJ1-4; 10 positions match TRBD1. V lost 6 bases, J lost 8 bases, and 6 bases stayed unmatched. In germline, CDR1 is MNHEY, CDR2 SMNVEV (reference sequence). This CDR3 has 14 amino acids. CDR3 DNA: TGTGCCAGCAGGCAACCGGGACAGGGGGAAAAACTGTTTTTT. This encodes CASRQPGQGEKLFF.

V usage is TRBV7-9 and J usage is TRBJ1-2, with 9 nucleotides matching TRBD1. The CDR3 is made up of 18 amino acids. The junction had 16 bases not matched to a gene; V was cut back by 0 bases and J by 8 bases. Germline V gene data show CDR1 as SEHNR and CDR2 as FQNEAQ (reference sequence). The CDR3 loop is CASSLAGLTPGQGVGYTF. The CDR3 bases are TGTGCCAGCAGCTTAGCCGGCCTAACGCCGGGACAGGGAGTAGGCTACACCTTC.

This clone occurred once. The CDR3 sequence: CASSEQGPATGELFF. CDR3 coding DNA: TGTGCCAGCAGTGAACAGGGCCCGGCCACCGGGGAGCTGTTTTTT. The chain has TRBV2 and TRBJ2-2, with D tentatively TRBD1 (5 bases). Trimming took 2 bases from V and 4 from J, leaving 11 bases between them. The CDR3 runs 15 residues. Germline V CDR1 and CDR2: SNHLY, FYNNEI.

The V gene is TRBV18, the J gene TRBJ2-7; D gene ambiguous. The ends were cut back, 3 bases at V and 3 bases at J, with 9 bases in the middle. CDR1 and CDR2 (germline): KGHSH, LQKENI. The CDR3 consists of 13 residues. CDR3 bases: TGTGCCAGCTCACCGAGCGTATTCTACGAGCAGTACTTC. The encoded protein is CASSPSVFYEQYF.

The CDR3 here is CASSRGVVGGGADTQYF. The CDR3 DNA follows: TGTGCCAGCAGCCGGGGGGTTGTTGGTGGTGGGGCAGATACGCAGTATTTT. The chain recombines TRBV7-9 with TRBJ2-3; 7 bases fit TRBD2. J gave up 4 bases and V 5 bases, and 15 bases lay outside the gene matches. This CDR3 has 17 residues. Germline V gene lookup returns CDR1 SEHNR and CDR2 FQNEAQ (reference sequence).

This chain uses TRBV19 with TRBJ2-7; TRBD1 matches 9 bases. Unmatched junction bases numbered 18, after V lost 9 bases and J lost 9 bases. The CDR3 sequence is 15 residues long. Germline V CDR1 and CDR2: LNHDA, SQIVND (reference sequence). The CDR3 region is CASSPHRQGERGQYF. As DNA, the CDR3 is TGTGCCAGCTCCCCCCATCGACAGGGGGAAAGGGGGCAGTACTTC.

This sequence joins TRBV14 and TRBJ2-7, with 13 bases lining up with TRBD2. Losses at the gene ends were 4 bases for V and 6 bases for J; bases not matched to a gene: 12. The CDR3 runs 17 residues. CDR1 and CDR2 (germline): SGHDN, FVKESK. The CDR3 coding sequence is TGTGCCAGCAGCCGATTCGGACTAGCGGGAGTCTCGCGCGAGCAGTACTTC. Its protein is CASSRFGLAGVSREQYF.

The chain couples TRBV6-1 to TRBJ2-7; the D gene is possibly TRBD2 (5 bases). The CDR3 runs to 15 residues. Between the trimmed V and J ends, which lost 2 bases and 2 bases, there was a span of 13 bases. The germline CDR1 and CDR2 sequences are MNHNS and SASEGT. CDR3 loop: CASSEREGGPYEQYF. CDR3 sequence (DNA): TGTGCCAGCAGTGAACGAGAGGGTGGACCCTACGAGCAGTACTTC.

CDR3 DNA sequence: TGTGCCAGCAGCCAAGGGACTAGCGATACAGATACGCAGTATTTT. It specifies CASSQGTSDTDTQYF. The chain joins TRBV7-9 to TRBJ2-3; 10 bases match TRBD2. V dropped 5 bases and J dropped 3; count of bases not matched to a gene: 5. The CDR3 has 15 amino acids. CDR1 is SEHNR and CDR2 is FQNEAQ in the germline V gene (reference sequence).

Of note for this clone: The sample contains more than one DNA sequence encoding this CDR3. The J gene is TRBJ2-7, the V gene TRBV19; possibly TRBD1 for D (6 bases). V was pared by 3 bases and J by 6 bases, with 15 bases between. From germline, CDR1 is LNHDA and CDR2 SQIVND (reference sequence). The CDR3 extends over 14 amino acids. CDR3: CASSIPGRGSEQYF. The CDR3 region has the DNA TGTGCCAGTAGTATCCCAGGCAGGGGAAGCGAGCAGTACTTC.

The rearrangement joins TRBV18 to TRBJ2-7; 11 bases map to TRBD2. J was trimmed by 3 bases and V by 0 bases; bases with no gene match: 7. CDR3 length equals 17 residues. The germline V gene encodes CDR1 KGHSH and CDR2 LQKENI. CDR3 nucleotide sequence: TGTGCCAGCTCACCACCTCTACTAGCGGGAGTTCTCTACGAGCAGTACTTC. Translated: CASSPPLLAGVLYEQYF. Complete variable domain (other parts from reference TRBV18 and TRBJ2-7): NAGVMQNPRHLVRRRGQEARLRCSPMKGHSHVYWYRQLPEEGLKFMVYLQKENIIDESGMPKERFSAEFPKEGPSILRIQQVVRGDSAAYFCASSPPLLAGVLYEQYFGPGTRLTVT.

This chain's CDR3 is CASSQLQASGTLSTGELFF. CDR3 nucleotides: TGTGCCAGCAGCCAATTGCAGGCTAGCGGGACCCTGAGCACCGGGGAGCTGTTTTTT. The J gene is TRBJ2-2, the V gene TRBV4-2; 9 bases map to TRBD2. V lost 2 bases to trimming and J lost 4 bases; unmatched junction nucleotides: 14. This CDR3 comprises 19 residues. Germline V gene lookup returns CDR1 LGHNA and CDR2 YNFKEQ.

This chain joins TRBV27 and TRBJ2-5; TRBD2 matches 12 bases. With V trimmed by 6 bases and J by 6 bases, 5 bases remained unmatched. The CDR3 has 14 amino acids. Looked up from germline, CDR1 is MNHEY and CDR2 is SMNVEV (reference sequence). For the CDR3, the DNA is TGTGCCAGCAGCGGACTAGCGGGGCTGAAGACCCAGTACTTC. Its translation: CASSGLAGLKTQYF.